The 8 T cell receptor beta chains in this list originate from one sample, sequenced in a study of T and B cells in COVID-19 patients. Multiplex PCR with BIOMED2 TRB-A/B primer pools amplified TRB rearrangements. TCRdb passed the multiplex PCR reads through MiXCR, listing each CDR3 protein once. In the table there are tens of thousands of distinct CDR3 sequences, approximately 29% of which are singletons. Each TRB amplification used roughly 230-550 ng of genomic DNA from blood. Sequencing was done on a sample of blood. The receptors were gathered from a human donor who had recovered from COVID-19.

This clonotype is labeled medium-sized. The CDR3 nucleotides are TGTGCCAGCATGGGAACAAAGACCGGGGAGCTGTTTTTT. It is translated as CASMGTKTGELFF. The V and J genes are TRBV27 and TRBJ2-2; D is ambiguous. CDR1 is MNHEY, CDR2 SMNVEV, per germline (reference sequence). The CDR3 runs to 13 residues. Between the trimmed V and J ends, which lost 7 bases and 5 bases, there was a span of 11 bases.

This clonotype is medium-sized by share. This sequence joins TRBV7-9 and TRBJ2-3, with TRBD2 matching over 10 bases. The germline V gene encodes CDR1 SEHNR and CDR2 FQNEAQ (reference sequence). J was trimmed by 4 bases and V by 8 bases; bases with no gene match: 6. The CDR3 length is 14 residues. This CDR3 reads CASWASGGSDTQYF. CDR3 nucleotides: TGTGCCAGCTGGGCTAGCGGGGGATCAGATACGCAGTATTTT.

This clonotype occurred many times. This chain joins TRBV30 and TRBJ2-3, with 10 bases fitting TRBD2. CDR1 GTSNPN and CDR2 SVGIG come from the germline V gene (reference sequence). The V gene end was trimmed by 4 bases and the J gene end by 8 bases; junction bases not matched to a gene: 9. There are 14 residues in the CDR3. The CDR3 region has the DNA TGTGCCTGGAAGGTAGCGGGGGGTTTTGTTACGCAGTATTTT. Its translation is CAWKVAGGFVTQYF.

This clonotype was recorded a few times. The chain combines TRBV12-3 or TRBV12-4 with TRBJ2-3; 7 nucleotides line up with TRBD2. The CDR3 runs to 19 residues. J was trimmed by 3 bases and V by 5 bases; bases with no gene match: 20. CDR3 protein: CASSPTASSGPLRTDTQYF. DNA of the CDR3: TGTGCCAGCAGTCCCACCGCCTCTAGCGGCCCCCTGAGAACAGATACGCAGTATTTT.

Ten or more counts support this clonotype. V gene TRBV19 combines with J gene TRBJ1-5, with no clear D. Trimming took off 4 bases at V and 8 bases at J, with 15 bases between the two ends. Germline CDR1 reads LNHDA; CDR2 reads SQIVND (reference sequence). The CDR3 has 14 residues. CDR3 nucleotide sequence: TGTGCCAGTAGTAGGTCAAGGCCAATGGAGCCCCAGCATTTT. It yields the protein CASSRSRPMEPQHF.

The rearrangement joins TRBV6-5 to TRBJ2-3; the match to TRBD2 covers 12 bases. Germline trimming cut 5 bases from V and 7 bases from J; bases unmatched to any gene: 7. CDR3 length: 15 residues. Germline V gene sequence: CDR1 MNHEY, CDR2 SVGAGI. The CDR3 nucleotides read TGTGCCAGCAGTGAGACTAGCGGGGGCGTAAATACGCAGTATTTT. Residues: CASSETSGGVNTQYF.

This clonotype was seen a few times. CDR3 nucleotides: TGTGCCAGCTCACCACTCGGGGAAACTGAAGCTTTCTTT. It specifies CASSPLGETEAFF. V gene TRBV18 combines with J gene TRBJ1-1, with no clear D. This CDR3 region has 13 residues. Germline V gives CDR1 KGHSH, CDR2 LQKENI. Trimming left V 1 base short and J 5 bases short, with 8 bases between.

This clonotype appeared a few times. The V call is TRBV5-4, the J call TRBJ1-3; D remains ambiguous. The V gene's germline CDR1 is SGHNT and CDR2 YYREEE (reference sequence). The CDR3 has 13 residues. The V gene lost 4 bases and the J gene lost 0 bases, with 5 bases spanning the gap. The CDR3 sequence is CASSRHSGNTIYF. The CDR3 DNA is TGTGCCAGCAGCCGCCACTCTGGAAACACCATATATTTT.